These 15 T cell receptor beta chains were all obtained from the same sample, sequenced in a study of blood T cell repertoires in COVID-19. Repertoires were generated with immunoSEQ multiplex PCR, while TCRdb's copy carries only in-frame clones and drops some. Of 150,000 to 200,000 clones in the sample, roughly 80% were seen once. Specimen: PBMCs or T cells enriched from blood (not recorded which). These receptors were collected from a woman aged 60-70 years with acute COVID-19.

The rearrangement joins TRBV9 to TRBJ1-2; D unresolved. V was cut by 4 bases and J by 1 base, with 11 bases left in between. Per germline, CDR1 SGDLS and CDR2 YYNGEE. The length of the CDR3 is 14 residues. The chain's CDR3 is CASSRRDNNYGYTF. CDR3 DNA: TGTGCCAGCAGCCGCCGGGATAATAACTATGGCTACACCTTC.

This chain links TRBV11-2 with TRBJ1-2; TRBD1 aligns across 7 bases. V dropped 7 bases and J dropped 2; count of bases not matched to a gene: 10. There are 15 residues in the CDR3. Germline V CDR1 and CDR2: SGHAT, FQNNGV. The CDR3 DNA reads TGTGCCAGCACTAATCCATTGACAGGGAACTATGGCTACACCTTC. As protein: CASTNPLTGNYGYTF.

This rearrangement joins TRBV7-9 to TRBJ2-7; 10 bases map to TRBD1. This CDR3 region has 13 residues. From germline, CDR1 is SEHNR and CDR2 FQNEAQ (reference sequence). Unmatched junction bases numbered 2, after V lost 5 bases and J lost 4 bases. This CDR3 reads CASSDRGHYEQYF. Written as DNA, the CDR3 is TGTGCCAGCAGCGACAGGGGGCATTACGAGCAGTACTTC.

This chain connects TRBV7-8 to TRBJ2-7; the D is unclear. Between the trimmed V and J ends, which lost 5 bases and 1 base, there was a span of 15 bases. Germline loops: CDR1 SGHVS, CDR2 FQNEAQ. This CDR3 comprises 15 residues. The CDR3 nucleotides are TGTGCCAGCAGCCCAAAGGTCCGGGTTTCCTACGAGCAGTACTTC. This translates into CASSPKVRVSYEQYF.

This clone was seen only a few times. The chain combines TRBV4-1 with TRBJ1-6, with a possible D match to TRBD1 (5 bases). The CDR3 totals 18 residues. The germline V and J ends were trimmed by 0 bases and 9 bases, with 21 bases remaining between them. Germline CDR1 reads MGHRA; CDR2 reads YSYEKL. The CDR3 bases are TGCGCCAGCAGCCAAGATATAGATGCGGGAGGGGTAGGTTCACCCCTCCACTTT. Translation gives CASSQDIDAGGVGSPLHF.

This chain joins TRBV28 and TRBJ2-7; TRBD1 aligns across 8 bases. Losses at the gene ends were 3 bases for V and 6 bases for J; bases not matched to a gene: 13. Germline assignment: CDR1 MDHEN and CDR2 SYDVKM. The CDR3 runs 16 residues. Here the CDR3 DNA reads TGTGCCAGCAGTTTCCTAGCAGGGGGCGCTGGGTCCGAGCAGTACGTC. Translating it yields CASSFLAGGAGSEQYV.

V and J are TRBV7-2 and TRBJ2-7, with D possibly TRBD2 on 6 matching bases. CDR1 and CDR2 (germline): SGHTA, FQGNSA. This CDR3 is built from 16 residues. The V end was cut by 4 bases, the J end by 0 bases, with 16 bases between. CDR3 region: CASSSFGSGSSYEQYF. CDR3 DNA sequence: TGTGCCAGCAGCTCCTTCGGTAGCGGTAGCTCCTACGAGCAGTACTTC.

The chain couples TRBV4-1 to TRBJ2-3; TRBD2 is a possible D gene (7 bases). Trimming removed 2 bases from V and 0 bases from J, with 15 bases in between. Germline CDR1 MGHRA, CDR2 YSYEKL. The CDR3 consists of 17 residues. The chain's CDR3 is CASSQQSRGASTDTQYF. CDR3 nucleotide sequence: TGCGCCAGCAGCCAACAAAGTCGGGGGGCCAGCACAGATACGCAGTATTTT.

This clone has just a few counts. This chain links TRBV7-8 with TRBJ1-1; D not resolved. Germline V gene lookup returns CDR1 SGHVS and CDR2 FQNEAQ. Trimming cost V 5 bases and J 0 bases, with 4 bases left between them. This CDR3 has 12 residues. The DNA for the CDR3 is TGTGCCAGCAGCCTTATGAACACTGAAGCTTTCTTT. Translation gives CASSLMNTEAFF.

The V call is TRBV27, the J call TRBJ1-5, with 7 bases aligning to TRBD1. The trim removed 6 bases at V and 4 bases at J, leaving 9 bases unmatched. Germline CDR1 is MNHEY and CDR2 is SMNVEV (reference sequence). This CDR3 contains 15 residues. DNA of the CDR3: TGTGCCAGCAGCCGAGAGGGGACAGTTAATCAGCCCCAGCATTTT. This codes for CASSREGTVNQPQHF.

V is TRBV9 and J is TRBJ1-4; unclear D gene. The V end was cut by 0 bases, the J end by 7 bases, with 10 bases between. CDR1 and CDR2 from the germline V gene are SGDLS and YYNGEE. The CDR3 is 14 amino acids. CDR3: CASSVGGRGEKLFF. DNA for the CDR3: TGTGCCAGCAGCGTAGGAGGGAGAGGTGAAAAACTGTTTTTT.

This chain connects TRBV28 to TRBJ1-5, with a weak D call TRBD1 (6 bases). The CDR3 is made up of 16 amino acids. Germline V gene data show CDR1 as MDHEN and CDR2 as SYDVKM. V was cut by 3 bases and J by 8 bases, with 20 bases left in between. DNA of the CDR3: TGTGCCAGCAGTTTTATTGTGAGTGTGGGGGCGAAGCCCCAGCATTTT. Amino acid sequence: CASSFIVSVGAKPQHF. The entire variable domain, with the rest obtained from reference TRBV28 and TRBJ1-5, is as follows: DVKVTQSSRYLVKRTGEKVFLECVQDMDHENMFWYRQDPGLGLRLIYFSYDVKMKEKGDIPEGYSVSREKKERFSLILESASTNQTSMYLCASSFIVSVGAKPQHFGDGTRLSIL.

J is TRBJ2-6 and V is TRBV28; no reliable D call. The ends were cut back, 5 bases at V and 1 base at J, with 6 bases in the middle. This CDR3 contains 14 residues. Germline V lookup: CDR1 MDHEN, CDR2 SYDVKM. CDR3 nucleotide sequence: TGTGCCAGCAGTCGGTTTTCTGGGGCCAACGTCCTGACTTTC. Translated, it gives CASSRFSGANVLTF.

The chain couples TRBV27 to TRBJ1-4; 10 bases are a match to TRBD1. V lost 5 bases to trimming and J lost 5 bases; unmatched junction nucleotides: 11. Germline V gene lookup returns CDR1 MNHEY and CDR2 SMNVEV (reference sequence). The CDR3 loop spans 17 amino acids. CDR3 bases: TGTGCCAGCAGTCCGCGGGACAGGGGAGAGGTGAATGAAAAACTGTTTTTT. As protein: CASSPRDRGEVNEKLFF.

The sample holds a few counts of this clone. V is TRBV5-1 and J is TRBJ1-4; TRBD1 is a possible D gene (5 bases). Germline V gene lookup returns CDR1 SGHRS and CDR2 YFSETQ. Trimming removed 2 bases at V and 0 bases at J, with 11 bases between. The CDR3 has 16 amino acids. The CDR3 bases are TGCGCCAGCAGCTTTGGGGGGGTTCCAACTAATGAAAAACTGTTTTTT. This codes for CASSFGGVPTNEKLFF.